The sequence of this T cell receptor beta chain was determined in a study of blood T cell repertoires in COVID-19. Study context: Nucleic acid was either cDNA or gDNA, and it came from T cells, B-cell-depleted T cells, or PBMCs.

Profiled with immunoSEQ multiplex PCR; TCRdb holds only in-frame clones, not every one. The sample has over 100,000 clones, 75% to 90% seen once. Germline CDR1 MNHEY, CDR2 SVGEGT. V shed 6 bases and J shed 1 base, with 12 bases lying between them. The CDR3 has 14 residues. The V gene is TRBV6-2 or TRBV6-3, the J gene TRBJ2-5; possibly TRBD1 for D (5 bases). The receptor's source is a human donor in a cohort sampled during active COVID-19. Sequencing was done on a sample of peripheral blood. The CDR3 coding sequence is TGTGCCAGCAGCCAGACAGTTTTCCAAGAGACCCAGTACTTC. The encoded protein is CASSQTVFQETQYF.